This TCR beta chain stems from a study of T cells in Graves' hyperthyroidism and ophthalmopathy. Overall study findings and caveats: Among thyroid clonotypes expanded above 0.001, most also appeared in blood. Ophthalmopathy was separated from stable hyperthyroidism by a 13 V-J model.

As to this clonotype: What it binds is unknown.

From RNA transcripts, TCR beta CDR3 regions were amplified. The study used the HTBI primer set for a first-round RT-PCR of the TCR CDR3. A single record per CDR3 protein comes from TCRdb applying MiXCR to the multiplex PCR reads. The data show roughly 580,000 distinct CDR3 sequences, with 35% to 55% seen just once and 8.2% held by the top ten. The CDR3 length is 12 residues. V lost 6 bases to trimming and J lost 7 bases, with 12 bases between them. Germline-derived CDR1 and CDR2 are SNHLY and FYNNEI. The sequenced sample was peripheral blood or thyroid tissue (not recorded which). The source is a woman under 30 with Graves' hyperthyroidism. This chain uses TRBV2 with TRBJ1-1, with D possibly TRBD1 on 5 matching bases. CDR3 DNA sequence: TGTGCCAGCAGCCGGGGGGGGGATGAAGCTTTCTTT. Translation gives CASSRGGDEAFF.